Listed here are 5 T cell receptor beta chains from one sample, sequenced in a study of CD8+ T cells in alopecia areata. The authors extracted RNA and reverse transcribed it into cDNA as the sequencing template. This table comes from immunoSEQ multiplex PCR, and its TCRdb copy is limited to in-frame clones, with some not included. Of around 150,000 clones listed, about three fifths are singletons. Sequenced: CD8+ T cells sorted from blood. The source of these receptors is a human donor in good health.

The chain is built from TRBV29-1 and TRBJ2-7; D is unresolved. This CDR3 has 13 residues. V was shortened by 2 bases and J by 4 bases, with 12 bases between the two germline ends. Germline assignment: CDR1 SQVTM and CDR2 ANQGSEA. The CDR3 is CSVERLEKYEQYF. CDR3 in DNA: TGCAGCGTTGAAAGGCTAGAAAAATACGAGCAGTACTTC.

The chain is built from TRBV11-2 and TRBJ2-1; D unclear. The germline V gene encodes CDR1 SGHAT and CDR2 FQNNGV. The CDR3 is made up of 15 amino acids. The V end was cut by 7 bases, the J end by 0 bases, with 13 bases between. CDR3 DNA sequence: TGTGCCAGCACGCTGCAGGCTAGCTCCTACAATGAGCAGTTCTTC. This encodes CASTLQASSYNEQFF.

The rearrangement joins TRBV11-2 to TRBJ1-2; 8 bases are shared with TRBD1. J was trimmed by 0 bases and V by 8 bases; bases with no gene match: 11. The CDR3 contains 16 residues. Germline V gene lookup returns CDR1 SGHAT and CDR2 FQNNGV. Here the CDR3 reads CASFLGQATSNYGYTF. CDR3 bases: TGTGCCAGCTTCTTGGGACAGGCTACTTCTAACTATGGCTACACCTTC.

This clone has more than one count but fewer than ten. The rearrangement links TRBV18 to TRBJ1-5, with TRBD1 identical over 8 bases. The CDR3 contains 17 residues. V was pared by 6 bases and J by 2 bases, with 12 bases of the junction left unmatched. CDR1 is KGHSH and CDR2 is LQKENI in the germline V gene. The CDR3, as DNA: TGTGCCAGCTCCGGACAGGGCAATTTTCTGGGCAATCAGCCCCAGCATTTT. It is translated as CASSGQGNFLGNQPQHF. Full variable domain (rest looked up from reference TRBV18 and TRBJ1-5): NAGVMQNPRHLVRRRGQEARLRCSPMKGHSHVYWYRQLPEEGLKFMVYLQKENIIDESGMPKERFSAEFPKEGPSILRIQQVVRGDSAAYFCASSGQGNFLGNQPQHFGDGTRLSIL.

The chain uses TRBV5-6 and TRBJ2-7, with D uncertain. The V end was cut by 0 bases, the J end by 5 bases, with 6 bases between. CDR1 is SGHDT, CDR2 YYEEEE, per germline. There are 12 residues in the CDR3. CDR3 amino acids: CASSLDPHEQYF. In DNA form, the CDR3 reads TGTGCCAGCAGCTTGGATCCCCACGAGCAGTACTTC.